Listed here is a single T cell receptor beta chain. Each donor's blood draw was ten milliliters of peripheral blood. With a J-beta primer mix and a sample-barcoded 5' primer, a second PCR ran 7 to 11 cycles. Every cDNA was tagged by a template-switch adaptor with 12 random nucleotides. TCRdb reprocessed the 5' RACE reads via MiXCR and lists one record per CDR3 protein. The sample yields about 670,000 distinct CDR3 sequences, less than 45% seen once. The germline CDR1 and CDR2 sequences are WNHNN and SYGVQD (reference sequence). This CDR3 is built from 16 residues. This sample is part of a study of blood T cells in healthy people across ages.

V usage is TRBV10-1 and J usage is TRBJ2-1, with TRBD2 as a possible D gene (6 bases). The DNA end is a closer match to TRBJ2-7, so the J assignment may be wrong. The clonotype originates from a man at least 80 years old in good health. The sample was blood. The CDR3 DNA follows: TGCGCCAGCAGTGACGATATAGCGGAGAACAACAATGAGCAGTACTTC. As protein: CASSDDIAENNNEQYF.